This T cell receptor beta chain derives from a study of blood T cell repertoires in COVID-19. As for the study in general: Sources were T cells, B-cell-depleted T cells, or PBMCs; the material itself was cDNA or gDNA.

Germline CDR1 reads KGHDR; CDR2 reads SFDVKD. V lost 1 base and J 4 bases, leaving 8 bases between the germline ends. CDR3 size: 14 residues. In the original processing: Cell counts per sample came from amplifying reference gene primers. Sequenced by immunoSEQ multiplex PCR; TCRdb stores in-frame clones only, minus some. D and trimming come from the DNA, and the V and J calls and clone size come from that table. The table lists roughly 380,000 clones, 89% of them singletons. The chain employs TRBV24-1 and TRBJ2-3, with D hard to call. The TCR comes from a woman in her thirties or forties with COVID-19, enrolled during active disease. Sample: peripheral blood. CDR3 nucleotide sequence: TGTGCCACCAGTGATTTTAGGAGTGCAGATACGCAGTATTTT. This translates into CATSDFRSADTQYF.